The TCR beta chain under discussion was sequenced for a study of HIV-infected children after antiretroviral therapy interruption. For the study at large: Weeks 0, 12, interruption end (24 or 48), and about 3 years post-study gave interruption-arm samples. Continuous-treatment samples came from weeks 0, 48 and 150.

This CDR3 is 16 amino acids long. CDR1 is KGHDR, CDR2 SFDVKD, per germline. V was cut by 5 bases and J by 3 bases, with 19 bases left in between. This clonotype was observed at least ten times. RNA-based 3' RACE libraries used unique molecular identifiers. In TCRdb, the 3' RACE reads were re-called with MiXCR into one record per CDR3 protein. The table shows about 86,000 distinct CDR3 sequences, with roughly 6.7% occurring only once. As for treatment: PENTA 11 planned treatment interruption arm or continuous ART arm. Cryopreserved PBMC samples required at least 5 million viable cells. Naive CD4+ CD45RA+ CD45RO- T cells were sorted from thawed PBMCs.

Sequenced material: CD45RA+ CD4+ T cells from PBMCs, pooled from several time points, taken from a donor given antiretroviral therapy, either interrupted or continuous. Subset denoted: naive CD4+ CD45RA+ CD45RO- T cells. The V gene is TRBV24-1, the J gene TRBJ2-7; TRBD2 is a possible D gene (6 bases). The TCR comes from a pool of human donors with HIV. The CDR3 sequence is CATSADPGTGLYEQYF. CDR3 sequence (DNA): TGTGCCACCAGTGCGGACCCCGGGACTGGCCTCTACGAGCAGTACTTC.